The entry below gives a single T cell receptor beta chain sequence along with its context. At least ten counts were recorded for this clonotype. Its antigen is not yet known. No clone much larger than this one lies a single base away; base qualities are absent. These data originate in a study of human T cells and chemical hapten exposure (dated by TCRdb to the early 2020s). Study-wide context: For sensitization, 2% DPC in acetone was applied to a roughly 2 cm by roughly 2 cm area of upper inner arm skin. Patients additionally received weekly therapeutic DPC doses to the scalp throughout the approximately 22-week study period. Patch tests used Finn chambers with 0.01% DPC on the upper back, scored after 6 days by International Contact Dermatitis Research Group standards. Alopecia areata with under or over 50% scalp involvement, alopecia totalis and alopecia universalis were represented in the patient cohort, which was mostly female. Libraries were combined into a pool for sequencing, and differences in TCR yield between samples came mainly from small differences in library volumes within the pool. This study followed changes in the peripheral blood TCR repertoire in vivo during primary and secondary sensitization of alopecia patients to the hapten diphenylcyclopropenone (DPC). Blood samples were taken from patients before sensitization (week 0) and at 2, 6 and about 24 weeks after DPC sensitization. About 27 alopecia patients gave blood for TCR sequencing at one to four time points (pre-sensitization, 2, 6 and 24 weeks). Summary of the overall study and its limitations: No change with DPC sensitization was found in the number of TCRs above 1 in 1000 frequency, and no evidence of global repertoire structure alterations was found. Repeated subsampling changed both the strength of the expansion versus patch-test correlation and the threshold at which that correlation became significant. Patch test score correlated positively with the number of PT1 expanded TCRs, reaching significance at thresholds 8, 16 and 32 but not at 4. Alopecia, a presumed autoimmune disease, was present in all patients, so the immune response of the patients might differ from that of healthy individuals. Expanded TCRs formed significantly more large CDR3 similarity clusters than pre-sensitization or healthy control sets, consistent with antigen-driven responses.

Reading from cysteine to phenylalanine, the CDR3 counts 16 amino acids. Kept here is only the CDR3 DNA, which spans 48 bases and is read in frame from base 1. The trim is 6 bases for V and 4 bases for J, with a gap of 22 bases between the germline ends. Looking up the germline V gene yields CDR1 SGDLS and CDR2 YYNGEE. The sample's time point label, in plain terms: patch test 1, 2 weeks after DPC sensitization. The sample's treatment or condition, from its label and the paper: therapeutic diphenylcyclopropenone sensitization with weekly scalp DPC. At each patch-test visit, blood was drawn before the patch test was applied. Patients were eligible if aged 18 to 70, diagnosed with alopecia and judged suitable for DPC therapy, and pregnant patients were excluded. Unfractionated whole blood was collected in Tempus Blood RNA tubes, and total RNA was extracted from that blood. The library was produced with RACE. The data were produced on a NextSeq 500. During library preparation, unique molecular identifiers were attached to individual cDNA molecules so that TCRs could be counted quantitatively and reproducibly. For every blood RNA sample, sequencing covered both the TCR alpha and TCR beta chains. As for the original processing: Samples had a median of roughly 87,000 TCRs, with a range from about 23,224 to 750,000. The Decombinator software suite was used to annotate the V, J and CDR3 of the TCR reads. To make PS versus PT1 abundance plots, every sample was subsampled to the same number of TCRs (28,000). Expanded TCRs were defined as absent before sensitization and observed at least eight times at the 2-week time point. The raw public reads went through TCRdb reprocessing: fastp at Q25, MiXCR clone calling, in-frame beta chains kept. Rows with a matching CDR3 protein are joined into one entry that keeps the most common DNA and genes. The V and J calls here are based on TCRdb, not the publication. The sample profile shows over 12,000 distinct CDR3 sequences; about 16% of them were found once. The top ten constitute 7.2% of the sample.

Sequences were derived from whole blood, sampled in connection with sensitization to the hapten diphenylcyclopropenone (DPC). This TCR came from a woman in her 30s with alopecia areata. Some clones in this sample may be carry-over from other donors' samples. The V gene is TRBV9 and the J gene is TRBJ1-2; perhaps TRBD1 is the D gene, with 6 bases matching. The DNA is TGTGCCAGCAACTCTATGGACAGCCCGGTTCTCTATGGCTACACCTTC. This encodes CASNSMDSPVLYGYTF.